One T cell receptor beta chain is described in this entry. This sample stems from a study of T-cell reconstitution after alpha-beta-depleted transplantation in children. It was with unique molecular identifiers that the TCRbeta library was prepared. One entry per CDR3 protein results from TCRdb running MiXCR on the PCR reads. The sample comprises 500,000 or so distinct CDR3 sequences, approximately 32% of which are singletons, and around 2.3% rests with the top ten. V lost 2 bases and J lost 4, with 11 bases in between. The CDR3 sequence is 14 residues long. The germline V gene has CDR1 SEHNR and CDR2 FQNEAQ (reference sequence).

This specimen was PBMCs from the stem cell graft donor, taken from the stem cell graft. The TCR sequence derives from a human donor who donated a stem cell graft to a child with aplastic anemia. V usage is TRBV7-9 and J usage is TRBJ2-5; D is uncertain. CDR3 residues: CASSLRVASETQYF. CDR3 coding DNA: TGTGCCAGCAGCTTAAGGGTAGCCTCAGAGACCCAGTACTTC.